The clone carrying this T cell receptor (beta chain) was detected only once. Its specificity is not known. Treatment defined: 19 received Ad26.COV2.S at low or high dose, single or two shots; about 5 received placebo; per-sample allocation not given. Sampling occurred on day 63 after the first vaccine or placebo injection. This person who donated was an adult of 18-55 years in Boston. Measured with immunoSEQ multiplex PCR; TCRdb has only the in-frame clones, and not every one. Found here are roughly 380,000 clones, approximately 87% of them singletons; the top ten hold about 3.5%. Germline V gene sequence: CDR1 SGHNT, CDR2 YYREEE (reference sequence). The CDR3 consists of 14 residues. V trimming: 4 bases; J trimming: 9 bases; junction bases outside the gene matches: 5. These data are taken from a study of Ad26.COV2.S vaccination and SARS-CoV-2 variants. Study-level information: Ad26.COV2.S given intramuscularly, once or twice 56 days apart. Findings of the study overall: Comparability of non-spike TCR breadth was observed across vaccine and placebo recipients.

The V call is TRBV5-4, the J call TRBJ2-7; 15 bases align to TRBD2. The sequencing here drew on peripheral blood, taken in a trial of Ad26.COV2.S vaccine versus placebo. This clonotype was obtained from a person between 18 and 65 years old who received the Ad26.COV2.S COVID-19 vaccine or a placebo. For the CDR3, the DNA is TGTGCCAGCAGCAAGGGACTAGCGGGGGGAGCGCAGTACTTC. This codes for CASSKGLAGGAQYF. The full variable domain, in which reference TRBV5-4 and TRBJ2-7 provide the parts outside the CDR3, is ETGVTQSPTHLIKTRGQQVTLRCSSQSGHNTVSWYQQALGQGPQFIFQYYREEENGRGNFPPRFSGLQFPNYSSELNVNALELDDSALYLCASSKGLAGGAQYFGPGTRLTVT.